Presented here are 26 T cell receptor beta chains from one specimen sequenced in a study of neurological immune-mediated disorders. TCRdb reprocessed the 5' RACE reads with MiXCR, giving one entry per CDR3 protein. The sample shows 45,000 to 55,000 distinct CDR3 sequences, roughly 3.8% of them seen only once. The sample taken for sequencing was PBMCs. These receptors came from a man between 60 and 75 years old with multiple sclerosis.

Ten or more counts support this clonotype. The chain is built from TRBV6-5 and TRBJ2-5; TRBD1 matches at 7 bases. The CDR3 sequence is 13 residues long. Germline CDR1 reads MNHEY; CDR2 reads SVGAGI. Trimming cost V 8 bases and J 3 bases; bases outside gene matches: 6. The CDR3: CASASGGKETQYF. CDR3 bases: TGTGCCAGCGCCTCAGGGGGAAAAGAGACCCAGTACTTC.

This clonotype was recorded at least ten times. The rearrangement uses TRBV3-1 and TRBJ1-4; D might be TRBD1 (5 bases). The germline V gene encodes CDR1 LGHDT and CDR2 YNNKEL (reference sequence). This CDR3 region has 16 residues. V lost 4 bases to trimming and J lost 7 bases, with 19 bases between them. This CDR3 reads CASSPLMQGKAEKLFF. The CDR3, as DNA: TGTGCCAGCAGCCCTCTTATGCAGGGTAAGGCTGAAAAACTGTTTTTT.

This clonotype has ten or more counts. The chain uses TRBV10-2 and TRBJ2-7, with D tentatively TRBD1 or TRBD2 (6 bases each). CDR3 length equals 14 residues. V gave up 7 bases and J gave up 3 bases, with 16 bases separating them. Germline assignment: CDR1 WSHSY and CDR2 SAAADI. CDR3 in DNA: TGCGCCAGCACCAAACCCGGGGGCGGCTACGAGCAGTACTTC. Protein: CASTKPGGGYEQYF.

In its sample, this clonotype was seen many times. The chain recombines TRBV12-3 or TRBV12-4 with TRBJ2-1, with 7 nucleotides matching TRBD1. The CDR3 consists of 15 residues. After removal of 4 bases from V and 0 bases from J, the junction contained 3 bases not matched to a gene. The chain's CDR3 is CASSSRGSSYNEQFF. CDR3 coding DNA: TGTGCCAGCAGTTCCAGGGGGAGCTCCTACAATGAGCAGTTCTTC.

This clonotype has ten or more counts. The J gene is TRBJ2-7, the V gene TRBV5-1, with D perhaps assigned TRBD1 or TRBD2 (5 bases each). Germline V gene lookup returns CDR1 SGHRS and CDR2 YFSETQ. CDR3 length: 15 residues. Trimming took 0 bases from V and 7 from J, leaving 17 bases between them. This chain's CDR3 is CASSLGLRDPGEQYF. DNA for the CDR3: TGCGCCAGCAGCTTGGGACTCCGGGATCCAGGGGAGCAGTACTTC.

The genes are TRBV18 and TRBJ2-2; 7 positions agree with TRBD1. Germline assignment: CDR1 KGHSH and CDR2 LQKENI. CDR3 size: 17 residues. Trimming took 1 base from V and 6 from J; bases not matched to a gene: 11. The CDR3 bases are TGTGCCAGCTCACCACACTCTATGACAGGGTCTCCCGGGGAGCTGTTTTTT. Translating gives CASSPHSMTGSPGELFF. Supplemented by reference TRBV18 and TRBJ2-2, the full variable domain reads NAGVMQNPRHLVRRRGQEARLRCSPMKGHSHVYWYRQLPEEGLKFMVYLQKENIIDESGMPKERFSAEFPKEGPSILRIQQVVRGDSAAYFCASSPHSMTGSPGELFFGEGSRLTVL.

This clonotype was picked up many times. The V and J genes are TRBV5-5 and TRBJ1-1; no firm D call. The germline V gene has CDR1 SGHKS and CDR2 YYEKEE (reference sequence). Trimming cost V 4 bases and J 11 bases, with 15 bases left between them. The CDR3 is made up of 12 amino acids. CDR3 sequence reads: CASSRSADRAFF. The CDR3 nucleotides are TGTGCCAGCAGCCGTTCGGCCGATCGGGCTTTCTTT.

The chain couples TRBV18 to TRBJ2-3; D is possibly TRBD2 (6 bases). The CDR3 consists of 17 residues. Trimming took 6 bases from V and 2 from J, leaving 21 bases between them. From germline, CDR1 is KGHSH and CDR2 LQKENI. The CDR3 loop reads CASSPEGGFGLTDTQYF. CDR3 nucleotide sequence: TGTGCCAGCTCCCCCGAGGGAGGATTCGGGCTCACAGATACGCAGTATTTT.

This clonotype was detected many times. The chain links TRBV3-1 to TRBJ1-4; unclear D gene. This CDR3 comprises 14 residues. CDR1 and CDR2 from the germline V gene are LGHDT and YNNKEL (reference sequence). Deletions cut 2 bases from V and 7 bases from J, with 11 bases between. The CDR3 region has the DNA TGTGCCAGCAGCCAACAATCGGCGGGTGAAAAACTGTTTTTT. Amino acid sequence: CASSQQSAGEKLFF.

Ten or more counts support this clonotype. The chain carries TRBV20-1 and TRBJ2-1; the match to TRBD2 covers 7 bases. Germline V lookup: CDR1 DFQATT, CDR2 SNEGSKA (reference sequence). The CDR3 totals 16 residues. The junction had 9 bases not matched to a gene; V was cut back by 0 bases and J by 4 bases. CDR3 sequence: CSARDLVRGVYNEQFF. In nucleotides, the CDR3 is TGCAGTGCTAGAGATTTGGTTCGGGGGGTATACAATGAGCAGTTCTTC.

Many counts were recorded for this clonotype. The chain's CDR3 is CSASGDSGNTIYF. The CDR3, as DNA: TGCAGTGCTTCGGGCGACTCTGGAAACACCATATATTTT. This chain uses TRBV20-1 with TRBJ1-3, with D hard to call. The CDR3 sequence is 13 residues long. CDR1 is DFQATT and CDR2 is SNEGSKA in the germline V gene (reference sequence). V lost 5 bases to trimming and J lost 0 bases, with 8 bases between them.

This clonotype was picked up many times. This chain joins TRBV5-1 and TRBJ2-7; D may be TRBD1 (7 bases). The CDR3 covers 15 residues. The V end was cut by 0 bases, the J end by 3 bases, with 13 bases between. Germline CDR1 and CDR2: SGHRS and YFSETQ. CDR3: CASSLAAGGLYEQYF. DNA of the CDR3: TGCGCCAGCAGCTTGGCCGCAGGGGGGCTCTACGAGCAGTACTTC.

This clonotype occurred many times. The CDR3 DNA sequence: TGCGCCAGCAGCTTGGCTAGCGGGGGGATGACGGATACGCAGTATTTT. Translation: CASSLASGGMTDTQYF. V gene TRBV5-1 combines with J gene TRBJ2-3; 11 bases are shared with TRBD2. The length of the CDR3 is 16 residues. V dropped 0 bases and J dropped 6; count of bases not matched to a gene: 6. Germline CDR1 and CDR2: SGHRS and YFSETQ.

Ten or more counts support this clonotype. The chain uses TRBV7-2 and TRBJ2-5, with TRBD2 as a possible D gene (5 bases). The CDR3 is 13 amino acids. Trimming stripped 5 bases from V and 2 bases from J, with 9 bases between. Germline loops: CDR1 SGHTA, CDR2 FQGNSA. Here the CDR3 reads CASSRGLQETQYF. CDR3 coding DNA: TGTGCCAGCAGCCGAGGGCTGCAAGAGACCCAGTACTTC.

This clonotype was seen repeatedly, ten times or more. The J gene is TRBJ1-2, the V gene TRBV5-1; D unresolved. Looked up from germline, CDR1 is SGHRS and CDR2 is YFSETQ. V dropped 7 bases and J dropped 9 bases, with 13 bases sitting between them. This CDR3 contains 11 residues. The CDR3 DNA follows: TGCGCCAGCGGGGAGGGATCGAGCTACACCTTC. This codes for CASGEGSSYTF.

This clonotype came up many times. The V gene is TRBV20-1, the J gene TRBJ2-3; D is undetermined. The CDR3 loop spans 13 amino acids. CDR1 is DFQATT and CDR2 is SNEGSKA in the germline V gene (reference sequence). The V end lost 3 bases, the J end lost 6 bases, and 13 bases lay between the germline ends. The CDR3 bases are TGCAGTGCTAGTCCCTATGACAAGGATACGCAGTATTTT. Its translation: CSASPYDKDTQYF.

Turning to this clonotype: A single base separates this from a much larger clone, so it may be a read error. No conserved phenylalanine or tryptophan is present at the end of the CDR3, so a read error is the likely explanation. J is TRBJ2-1 and V is TRBV5-1, with D perhaps matching TRBD1 or TRBD2 (5 bases each). The CDR3 extends over 15 amino acids. The germline gives CDR1 SGHRS, CDR2 YFSETQ. CDR3 in amino acids: CASSLEGDAYNEQFC. The DNA of the CDR3 is TGCGCCAGCAGTTTGGAAGGGGACGCCTACAATGAGCAGTTCTGC.

This clonotype was counted ten times or more. This rearrangement joins TRBV2 to TRBJ2-5, with 7 bases lining up with TRBD1. The junction had 5 bases not matched to a gene; V was cut back by 8 bases and J by 2 bases. The germline CDR1 and CDR2 sequences are SNHLY and FYNNEI. The CDR3 runs to 13 residues. The CDR3 here is CASRDSSQETQYF. CDR3 nucleotides: TGTGCCAGCCGGGACAGTTCACAAGAGACCCAGTACTTC.

This clonotype was seen repeatedly, ten times or more. J is TRBJ2-3 and V is TRBV20-1; 10 nucleotides agree with TRBD2. CDR1 is DFQATT and CDR2 is SNEGSKA in the germline V gene (reference sequence). V lost 1 base, J lost 4 bases, and 2 bases stayed unmatched. The CDR3 totals 14 residues. The CDR3 region has the DNA TGCAGTGCTAGAGGGCTAGCGGGAGCAGATACGCAGTATTTT. It specifies CSARGLAGADTQYF.

This clonotype was detected many times. V gene TRBV30 combines with J gene TRBJ2-3; no clear D. The germline gives CDR1 GTSNPN, CDR2 SVGIG (reference sequence). Trimming shortened V by 0 bases and J by 2 bases, and 6 bases separated the two germline ends. The CDR3 has 13 residues. CDR3 amino acids: CAWSVLSTDTQYF. As DNA, the CDR3 is TGTGCCTGGAGTGTCTTGTCCACAGATACGCAGTATTTT.

This clonotype was seen repeatedly, ten times or more. The V and J genes are TRBV6-1 and TRBJ1-2; D is possibly TRBD1 (6 bases). Trimming took 7 bases from V and 1 from J, leaving 10 bases between them. Germline-derived CDR1 and CDR2 are MNHNS and SASEGT. CDR3 length: 13 amino acids. In DNA form, the CDR3 reads TGTGCCAGCAACAGGGAGCATAACTATGGCTACACCTTC. Protein sequence: CASNREHNYGYTF.

This clonotype was counted at least ten times. The V and J genes are TRBV20-1 and TRBJ1-5; D unresolved. Trimming left V 5 bases short and J 4 bases short, with 12 bases between. The CDR3 is made up of 13 amino acids. Per germline, CDR1 DFQATT and CDR2 SNEGSKA (reference sequence). The CDR3 sequence: CSASASPNQPQHF. The CDR3 nucleotides read TGCAGTGCTTCAGCCAGCCCAAATCAGCCCCAGCATTTT.

The chain employs TRBV29-1 and TRBJ2-7; TRBD1 matches at 8 bases. The length of the CDR3 is 16 residues. Germline loops: CDR1 SQVTM, CDR2 ANQGSEA. V dropped 1 base and J dropped 2; count of bases not matched to a gene: 10. CDR3 in DNA: TGCAGCGTTGAAGTTCAGGGGGCTCTTAGACCCTACGAGCAGTACTTC. It translates to CSVEVQGALRPYEQYF.

Many counts were recorded for this clonotype. This rearrangement joins TRBV7-2 to TRBJ1-5; D gene unclear. The V end lost 4 bases, the J end lost 4 bases, and 8 bases lay between the germline ends. The length of the CDR3 is 13 residues. The germline V gene encodes CDR1 SGHTA and CDR2 FQGNSA. CDR3 in DNA: TGTGCCAGCAGCTCGAGACTAAATCAGCCCCAGCATTTT. Amino acid sequence: CASSSRLNQPQHF.

This clonotype appeared many times. The chain carries TRBV12-3 or TRBV12-4 and TRBJ1-4; D is unclear. The V and J ends lost 4 bases and 14 bases respectively, with 11 bases between them. This CDR3 comprises 11 residues. In DNA form, the CDR3 reads TGTGCCAGCAGTTCGACGGGAGGCCTGTTTTTT. Translating gives CASSSTGGLFF.

This clonotype has a handful of counts. A single base separates this from a much larger clone, so it may be a read error. The chain couples TRBV5-6 to TRBJ2-2; 7 bases are a match to TRBD2. CDR1 is SGHDT, CDR2 YYEEEE, per germline. V was pared by 5 bases and J by 11 bases, with 6 bases of the junction left unmatched. This CDR3 is 12 amino acids long. In DNA, the CDR3 is TGTGCCAGCAGTTGGGGAGGGAAAGAGCTGTTTTTT. Its protein is CASSWGGKELFF.